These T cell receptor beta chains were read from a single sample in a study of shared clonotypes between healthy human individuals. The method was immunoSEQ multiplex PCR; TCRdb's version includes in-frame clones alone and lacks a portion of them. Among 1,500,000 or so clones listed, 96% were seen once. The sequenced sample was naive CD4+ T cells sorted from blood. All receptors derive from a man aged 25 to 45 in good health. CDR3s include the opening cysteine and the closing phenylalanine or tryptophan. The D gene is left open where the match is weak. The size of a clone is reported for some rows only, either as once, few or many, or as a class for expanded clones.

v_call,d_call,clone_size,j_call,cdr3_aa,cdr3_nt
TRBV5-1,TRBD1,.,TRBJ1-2,CASSLDRGIDGYTF,TGCGCCAGCAGCTTGGACAGGGGGATCGATGGCTACACCTTC
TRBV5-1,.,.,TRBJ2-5,CASSLAGGETQYF,TGCGCCAGCAGCTTGGCAGGTGGAGAGACCCAGTACTTC
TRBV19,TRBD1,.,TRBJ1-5,CASTGTDILSQHF,TGTGCCAGCACCGGGACAGATATCTTATCCCAGCATTTT
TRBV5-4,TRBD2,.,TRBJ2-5,CASSPGGTIQETQYF,TGTGCCAGCAGCCCCGGGGGGACTATTCAAGAGACCCAGTACTTC
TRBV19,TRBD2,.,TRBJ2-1,CASSMASGKLYNEQFF,TGTGCCAGTAGTATGGCTAGCGGGAAACTGTACAATGAGCAGTTCTTC
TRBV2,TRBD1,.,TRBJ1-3,CASSYRTGPGNTIYF,TGTGCCAGCAGCTACAGGACAGGGCCTGGAAACACCATATATTTT
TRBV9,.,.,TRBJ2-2,CASSVRGLDTGELFF,TGTGCCAGCAGCGTACGAGGGTTGGACACCGGGGAGCTGTTTTTT
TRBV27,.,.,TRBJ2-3,CASSKYTDTQYF,TGTGCCAGCAGCAAGTACACAGATACGCAGTATTTT
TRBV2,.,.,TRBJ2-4,CASSERVGYAAKNIQYF,TGTGCCAGCAGTGAACGGGTTGGATATGCGGCCAAAAACATTCAGTACTTC
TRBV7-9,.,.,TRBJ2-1,CASSLAGQFHEQFF,TGTGCCAGCAGCTTAGCGGGGCAGTTCCATGAGCAGTTCTTC
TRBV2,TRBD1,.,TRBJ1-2,CASSGDRGRTF,TGTGCCAGCAGTGGGGACAGGGGGCGAACCTTC
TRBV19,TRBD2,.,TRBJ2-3,CASSILAGAFGTDTQYF,TGTGCCAGTAGTATTCTAGCGGGAGCCTTTGGTACAGATACGCAGTATTTT
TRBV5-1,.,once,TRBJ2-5,CASSLDYRVRSTQYF,TGCGCCAGCAGCTTGGACTATAGGGTACGAAGTACCCAGTACTTC
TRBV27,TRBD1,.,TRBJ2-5,CASSRDRGGQETQYF,TGTGCCAGCAGCAGGGACAGGGGGGGTCAAGAGACCCAGTACTTC